This entry is about one TCR beta chain. The data were taken from a study of blood T cell repertoires in COVID-19. As for the study in general: T cells, B-cell-depleted T cells, or PBMCs supplied cDNA or gDNA.

Some clones are missing from TCRdb's copy, which holds only in-frame ones; the method was immunoSEQ multiplex PCR. The sample has some 500,000 clones, roughly 88% seen once. The TCR originated in a middle-aged woman who had recovered from COVID-19. The sample comprised PBMCs or T cells enriched from blood (not recorded which).

CDR3: CASSRSSPPYEQYF. The CDR3 nucleotides are TGTGCCAGCAGCCGGTCTAGCCCACCCTACGAGCAGTACTTC. V usage is TRBV7-9 and J usage is TRBJ2-7; TRBD2 is a possible D gene (5 bases). Trimming cost V 5 bases and J 2 bases, with 13 bases left between them. The CDR3 is made up of 14 amino acids. The germline CDR1 and CDR2 sequences are SEHNR and FQNEAQ (reference sequence).